The rows below give T cell receptor beta chains drawn from one sample of a study of blood T cell repertoires in COVID-19. This table comes from immunoSEQ multiplex PCR, and its TCRdb copy is limited to in-frame clones, with some not included. Of a few hundred thousand clones listed, around 86% are singletons. The sample was peripheral blood. The receptors here all came from a middle-aged man with active or convalescent COVID-19. CDR3s include the opening cysteine and the closing phenylalanine or tryptophan. D genes are given only for firm matches. Clone size is stated in some rows and not others, as once, few, many or a class when expanded.

size | J | V | D | CDR3 | DNA
once | TRBJ2-7 | TRBV19 | TRBD2 | CASSIGTSGNYEQYF | TGTGCCAGTAGTATAGGGACTAGCGGGAACTACGAGCAGTACTTC
NA | TRBJ1-2 | TRBV28 | NA | CASSPSAGGGGYTF | TGTGCCAGCAGTCCCTCCGCGGGGGGCGGCGGCTACACCTTC
NA | TRBJ2-3 | TRBV28 | NA | CASSLLRAGATDTQYF | TGTGCCAGCAGTTTACTTCGGGCAGGGGCCACAGATACGCAGTATTTT
NA | TRBJ1-4 | TRBV30 | TRBD1 | CAWSWGQLEKLFF | TGTGCCTGGAGTTGGGGACAGCTTGAAAAACTGTTTTTT
NA | TRBJ1-3 | TRBV28 | TRBD1 | CASRVDRGFGNTIYF | TGTGCCAGCAGAGTGGACAGGGGATTTGGAAACACCATATATTTT
NA | TRBJ2-5 | TRBV27 | NA | CASSFLQTPQYF | TGTGCCAGCAGTTTTTTACAGACCCCCCAGTACTTC
NA | TRBJ1-2 | TRBV19 | NA | CASKHTPSGISYGYTF | TGTGCCAGTAAGCACACCCCCTCGGGGATCTCCTATGGCTACACCTTC
few | TRBJ2-7 | TRBV6-2/TRBV6-3 | NA | CASSYSRAGMNNYEQYF | TGTGCCAGCAGTTACTCTCGGGCAGGGATGAATAACTACGAGCAGTACTTC
NA | TRBJ1-3 | TRBV2 | TRBD1 | CASERRTGGSSGNTIYF | TGTGCCAGCGAGAGACGGACAGGGGGCTCCTCTGGAAACACCATATATTTT
NA | TRBJ1-2 | TRBV6-1 | NA | CASSEAREGGYTF | TGTGCCAGCAGTGAAGCACGGGAGGGAGGCTACACCTTC
NA | TRBJ2-2 | TRBV5-1 | TRBD1 | CASSLAGQGAGGELFF | TGCGCCAGCAGCTTGGCGGGACAGGGGGCAGGCGGGGAGCTGTTTTTT
NA | TRBJ2-3 | TRBV4-3 | NA | CASSQQGTDTQYF | TGCGCCAGCAGCCAACAGGGAACAGATACGCAGTATTTT
NA | TRBJ2-5 | TRBV9 | TRBD2 | CASSVVPSGRGLKEETQYF | TGTGCCAGCAGCGTAGTGCCTAGCGGGAGGGGGTTGAAAGAAGAGACCCAGTACTTC